This TCR beta chain was retrieved from a study of OX40 agonist ivuxolimab in advanced cancers. Study-wide results and caveats: The study observed clonal expansion of CD4+ and CD8+ blood T cells by week 6 at 0.1 to 3.0 mg/kg. Low clonal expansion, among the lowest seen, marked partial responders at 0.1-3.0 mg/kg.

The junction had 7 bases not matched to a gene; V was cut back by 5 bases and J by 6 bases. The CDR3 contains 15 residues. The germline gives CDR1 SGHTA, CDR2 FQGNSA. Some clones are missing from TCRdb's copy, which holds only in-frame ones; the method was immunoSEQ multiplex PCR. Found here are about 76,000 clones, almost 85% of them singletons; the top ten hold approximately 0.61%. This clone was detected a few times. Its antigen is as yet unknown. This material consisted of CD4+ or CD8+ T cells sorted from blood, taken in a trial of the OX40 agonist ivuxolimab. V gene TRBV7-2 combines with J gene TRBJ2-2; 9 bases are a match to TRBD1. This sequence was found in an adult with an advanced solid tumor such as melanoma, head and neck, liver or kidney cancer. The CDR3 here is CASSLIGQGPGELFF. CDR3 in DNA: TGTGCCAGCAGCCTAATCGGACAGGGGCCCGGGGAGCTGTTTTTT.